This TCR beta chain emerged from a study of T cell responses to AZD1222 COVID-19 vaccine. The data were produced by immunoSEQ multiplex PCR, yet TCRdb's version contains in-frame clones alone and is incomplete. The sample has about 150,000 clones; 75% to 95% are singletons. A single count supports this clone. Its antigen is unidentified. Findings and caveats of the study: Donors, mostly white British, included more females; clonal diversity was possibly underestimated.

CDR3 length equals 13 residues. Germline assignment: CDR1 MGHDK and CDR2 SYGVNS. V lost 5 bases and J lost 6, with 14 bases in between. The clonotype originates from an adult who received the MenACWY meningococcal vaccine as a control. This rearrangement joins TRBV25-1 to TRBJ2-7, with TRBD1 as a possible D gene (6 bases). Sequenced material: peripheral blood, taken 28 days after the second dose of the MenACWY control vaccine. CDR3 sequence: CASSTQGLLEQYF. CDR3 in DNA: TGTGCCAGCAGTACCCAGGGGCTGCTCGAGCAGTACTTC.